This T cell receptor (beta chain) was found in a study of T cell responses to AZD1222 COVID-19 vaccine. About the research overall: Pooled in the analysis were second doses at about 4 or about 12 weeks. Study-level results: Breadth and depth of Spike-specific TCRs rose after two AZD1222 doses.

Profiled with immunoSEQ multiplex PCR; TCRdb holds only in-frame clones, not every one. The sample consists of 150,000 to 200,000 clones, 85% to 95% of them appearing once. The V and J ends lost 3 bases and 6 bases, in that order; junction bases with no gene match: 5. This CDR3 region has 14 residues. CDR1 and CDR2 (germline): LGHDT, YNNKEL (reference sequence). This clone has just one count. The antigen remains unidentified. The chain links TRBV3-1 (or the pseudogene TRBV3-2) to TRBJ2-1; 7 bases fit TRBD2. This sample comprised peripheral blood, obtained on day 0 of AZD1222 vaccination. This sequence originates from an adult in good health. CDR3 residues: CASSQGRESNEQFF. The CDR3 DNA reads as TGTGCCAGCAGCCAGGGGCGGGAGTCCAATGAGCAGTTCTTC.